These 3 T cell receptor beta chains were all obtained from the same sample, sequenced in a study of Ad26.COV2.S vaccination and SARS-CoV-2 variants. Sequencing used immunoSEQ multiplex PCR; TCRdb keeps in-frame clones, though not all of them. The table lists about 350,000 clones, about 85% of them singletons. Treatment meaning: roughly 18 received Ad26.COV2.S at low or high dose, single or two shots; 5 received placebo; per-sample allocation not given. Sample collection was performed on day 63 after the first vaccine or placebo injection. The starting material was peripheral blood, obtained in a trial of Ad26.COV2.S vaccine versus placebo. These TCRs come from a person aged 18-65 years who received the Ad26.COV2.S COVID-19 vaccine or a placebo.

The chain carries TRBV4-3 and TRBJ1-2, with unresolved D. V lost 0 bases to trimming and J lost 4 bases, with 21 bases between them. CDR1 and CDR2 (germline): LGHNA, YSLEER. The CDR3 totals 18 residues. This CDR3 reads CASSQDPPRDRRSYGYTF. The CDR3 coding sequence is TGCGCCAGCAGCCAAGATCCCCCTAGGGATAGGAGATCCTATGGCTACACCTTC.

The rearrangement uses TRBV18 and TRBJ2-7; D is unresolved. V was pared by 3 bases and J by 0 bases, with 9 bases between. The CDR3 covers 14 residues. Germline CDR1 is KGHSH and CDR2 is LQKENI. CDR3 loop: CASSPSGSSYEQYF. CDR3 in DNA: TGTGCCAGCTCACCTTCGGGCAGCTCCTACGAGCAGTACTTC.

The chain carries TRBV12-3 or TRBV12-4 and TRBJ1-1, with a possible D match to TRBD1 (5 bases). Trimming stripped 8 bases from V and 6 bases from J, with 16 bases between. CDR3 length equals 13 residues. CDR3 sequence: CASCTLRGAEAFF. The CDR3, as DNA: TGTGCCAGCTGCACACTACGGGGGGCTGAAGCTTTCTTT.